The rows below give T cell receptor beta chains drawn from one sample of a study of cytomegalovirus exposure and HLA in healthy donors. Assay: immunoSEQ multiplex PCR; the TCRdb copy retains only in-frame clones and omits some. Among about 150,000 clones, roughly 71% were seen once, and the ten largest hold around 1.5%. What was sequenced was PBMCs. The receptors were gathered from a middle-aged woman in good health and CMV-seronegative. Each CDR3 is given with its conserved first and last residue. A D gene is named only where the DNA matches it firmly. Size tells how often a clone was seen (once, few, many) or the class of an expanded clone, and some rows leave it out.

V gene	J gene	clone size	D gene	CDR3 protein	CDR3 DNA
TRBV6-5	TRBJ1-1	NA	NA	CASSPWTARNTEAFF	TGTGCCAGCAGTCCCTGGACAGCGAGGAACACTGAAGCTTTCTTT
TRBV27	TRBJ2-7	NA	TRBD1	CASSDRGRAYEQYF	TGTGCCAGCAGTGACAGGGGGCGCGCCTACGAGCAGTACTTC
TRBV19	TRBJ2-7	few	TRBD1	CASSIRTGGYEQYF	TGTGCCAGTAGTATCAGAACAGGGGGATACGAGCAGTACTTC
TRBV19	TRBJ2-2	once	NA	CASSPGLTNTGELFF	TGTGCCAGTAGTCCGGGACTTACGAACACCGGGGAGCTGTTTTTT
TRBV18	TRBJ1-3	NA	TRBD1	CASSPKAGQGPGNTIYF	TGTGCCAGCTCACCGAAAGCCGGACAGGGGCCGGGAAACACCATATATTTT
TRBV2	TRBJ1-6	NA	NA	CASNGLSNSPLHF	TGTGCCAGCAATGGTCTCAGTAATTCACCCCTCCACTTT
TRBV7-9	TRBJ1-4	NA	NA	CASQPRDHNEKLFF	TGTGCCAGCCAACCCCGGGATCATAATGAAAAACTGTTTTTT
TRBV7-9	TRBJ1-5	NA	TRBD1	CASSTHAGTGGDQPQHF	TGTGCCAGCAGCACTCACGCCGGGACAGGGGGCGATCAGCCCCAGCATTTT
TRBV5-1	TRBJ2-7	once	TRBD2	CASSFGLSGGVYEQYF	TGCGCCAGCAGCTTCGGCCTTAGCGGGGGGGTTTACGAGCAGTACTTC
TRBV7-2	TRBJ2-1	NA	NA	CASSGGGLARNEQFF	TGTGCCAGCAGCGGAGGGGGCCTAGCGCGCAATGAGCAGTTCTTC
TRBV27	TRBJ2-5	NA	NA	CASSLSRETQYF	TGTGCCAGCAGTTTATCTAGAGAGACCCAGTACTTC
TRBV11-3	TRBJ1-1	NA	TRBD1	CASSRTGGDTEAFF	TGTGCCAGCAGCCGGACAGGGGGCGACACTGAAGCTTTCTTT
TRBV10-3	TRBJ2-1	once	NA	CAISEYNSWPPSYNEQFF	TGTGCCATCAGTGAGTATAATAGCTGGCCTCCCTCCTACAATGAGCAGTTCTTC
TRBV6-5	TRBJ2-7	NA	NA	CASSYSGPPSYEQYF	TGTGCCAGCAGTTACTCTGGGCCACCCTCCTACGAGCAGTACTTC
TRBV4-3	TRBJ2-1	NA	TRBD1	CASSQETGGYNEQFF	TGCGCCAGCAGCCAAGAGACAGGGGGGTACAATGAGCAGTTCTTC
TRBV2	TRBJ2-7	NA	TRBD2	CASRGGGPVYEQYF	TGTGCCAGCAGAGGCGGGGGGCCGGTATACGAGCAGTACTTC
TRBV6-4	TRBJ1-1	NA	TRBD1	CASKTGQSNTEAFF	TGTGCCTCCAAAACGGGACAGAGTAACACTGAAGCTTTCTTT
TRBV6-1	TRBJ2-5	NA	NA	CASTEVRETQYF	TGTGCCAGCACAGAGGTGAGGGAGACCCAGTACTTC
TRBV7-9	TRBJ2-5	NA	NA	CASSPGGVINF	TGTGCCAGCAGCCCCGGGGGTGTGATAAACTTC
TRBV19	TRBJ1-2	NA	NA	CASSSERQGYGYTF	TGTGCCAGTAGTTCAGAGAGGCAGGGCTATGGCTACACCTTC
TRBV5-1	TRBJ2-5	NA	NA	CASSLGTAGRETQYF	TGCGCCAGCAGCTTGGGCACGGCAGGCCGAGAGACCCAGTACTTC
TRBV7-2	TRBJ2-1	NA	TRBD2	CASSLVAGGGNEQFF	TGTGCCAGCAGCTTAGTTGCGGGGGGGGGCAATGAGCAGTTCTTC
TRBV4-2	TRBJ2-5	few	TRBD2	CASSQGGTSGYQETQYF	TGTGCCAGCAGCCAAGGGGGGACTAGCGGGTACCAAGAGACCCAGTACTTC
TRBV7-9	TRBJ2-7	NA	TRBD1	CASSATETGTGGWEQYF	TGTGCCAGCAGCGCAACGGAAACCGGGACAGGGGGTTGGGAGCAGTACTTC
TRBV10-1	TRBJ2-4	NA	NA	CASSDTGYRNIQYF	TGCGCCAGCAGTGATACGGGATATCGAAACATTCAGTACTTC
TRBV5-4	TRBJ1-1	NA	TRBD1	CASSLPGTGFEAFF	TGTGCCAGCAGCTTGCCCGGGACAGGGTTTGAAGCTTTCTTT
TRBV4-1	TRBJ1-4	NA	NA	CASSQAMTRLNEKLFF	TGCGCCAGCAGCCAAGCCATGACCAGGCTAAATGAAAAACTGTTTTTT
TRBV4-2	TRBJ1-3	NA	NA	CASSQDLWVRGAGNTIYF	TGTGCCAGCAGCCAAGATCTTTGGGTCAGGGGAGCAGGAAACACCATATATTTT
TRBV7-8	TRBJ2-7	NA	TRBD1	CASSPGQGGDEQYF	TGTGCCAGCAGCCCGGGACAGGGAGGCGACGAGCAGTACTTC
TRBV27	TRBJ2-7	few	NA	CASRSIIALTYEQYF	TGTGCCAGCAGGTCGATCATAGCACTCACCTACGAGCAGTACTTC
TRBV5-8	TRBJ2-7	NA	NA	CASSLSGILPYYEQYF	TGTGCCAGCAGCTTGTCAGGAATACTCCCCTACTACGAGCAGTACTTC
TRBV28	TRBJ2-7	NA	TRBD1	CASRTGDRGIYEQYF	TGTGCCAGCAGGACCGGGGACAGGGGGATCTACGAGCAGTACTTC
TRBV6-1	TRBJ1-2	few	NA	CASRVEYGYTF	TGTGCCAGCAGGGTGGAGTATGGCTACACCTTC
TRBV4-1	TRBJ1-3	NA	NA	CASSQPPSGNTIYF	TGCGCCAGCAGCCAACCTCCCTCTGGAAACACCATATATTTT
TRBV9	TRBJ2-5	NA	NA	CASSPSSRGETQYF	TGTGCCAGCAGCCCCTCCTCCAGGGGAGAGACCCAGTACTTC
TRBV7-2	TRBJ2-1	NA	NA	CASSPRLGGAYNEQFF	TGTGCCAGCAGCCCTCGACTTGGCGGAGCTTACAATGAGCAGTTCTTC
TRBV30	TRBJ2-7	NA	TRBD1	CAWSPGTVSYEQYF	TGTGCCTGGAGCCCCGGGACAGTCTCCTACGAGCAGTACTTC
TRBV5-4	TRBJ1-1	few	TRBD1	CASSWIDRDTEAFF	TGTGCCAGCAGCTGGATCGACAGGGACACTGAAGCTTTCTTT
TRBV10-1	TRBJ2-3	NA	TRBD1	CASSDTGVATDTQYF	TGCGCCAGCAGTGATACAGGGGTGGCCACAGATACGCAGTATTTT
TRBV5-8	TRBJ1-3	NA	NA	CASSLIEGNTIYF	TGTGCCAGCAGCTTAATAGAAGGAAACACCATATATTTT
TRBV7-2	TRBJ2-5	NA	TRBD2	CASSSPGLAGRLGTQYF	TGTGCCAGCAGCTCGCCGGGACTAGCGGGGCGCCTTGGGACCCAGTACTTC
TRBV19	TRBJ2-2	NA	TRBD2	CASSSPSGGVNTGELFF	TGTGCCAGTAGTTCCCCTAGCGGGGGGGTGAACACCGGGGAGCTGTTTTTT
TRBV11-1	TRBJ1-2	NA	TRBD1	CASSLTGVDVYGYTF	TGTGCCAGCAGCTTGACAGGGGTCGATGTCTATGGCTACACCTTC
TRBV5-6	TRBJ1-5	NA	NA	CASSLRGYGINQPQHF	TGTGCCAGCAGTTTGAGGGGGTACGGTATCAATCAGCCCCAGCATTTT
TRBV5-1	TRBJ2-7	NA	NA	CASSYWDTGYEQYF	TGCGCCAGCAGCTATTGGGACACAGGCTACGAGCAGTACTTC
TRBV9	TRBJ2-7	NA	NA	CASSLGGGAREQYF	TGTGCCAGCAGTTTAGGAGGGGGGGCGAGGGAGCAGTACTTC
TRBV6-6	TRBJ1-1	NA	NA	CASSLARGSEAFF	TGTGCCAGCAGCCTGGCGCGAGGTAGTGAAGCTTTCTTT
TRBV4-2	TRBJ2-7	NA	TRBD1	CASSQGQDTYEQYF	TGTGCCAGCAGCCAGGGACAGGACACCTACGAGCAGTACTTC
TRBV7-9	TRBJ1-1	NA	NA	CASSGMGPEAFF	TGTGCCAGCAGCGGAATGGGGCCCGAAGCTTTCTTT
TRBV6-5	TRBJ2-2	NA	TRBD1	CASSFRQGPNTGELFF	TGTGCCAGCAGTTTCCGACAGGGGCCGAACACCGGGGAGCTGTTTTTT